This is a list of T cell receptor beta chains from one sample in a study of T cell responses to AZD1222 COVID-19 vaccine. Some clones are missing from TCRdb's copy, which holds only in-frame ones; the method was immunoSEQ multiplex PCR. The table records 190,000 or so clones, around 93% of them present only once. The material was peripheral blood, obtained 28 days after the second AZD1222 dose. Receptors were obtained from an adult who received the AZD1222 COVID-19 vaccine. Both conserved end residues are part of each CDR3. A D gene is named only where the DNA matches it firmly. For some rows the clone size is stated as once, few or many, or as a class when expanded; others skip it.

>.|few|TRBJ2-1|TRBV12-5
CASGFGFYNEQFF
TGTGCTAGTGGTTTCGGGTTCTACAATGAGCAGTTCTTC
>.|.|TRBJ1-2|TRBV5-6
CASSPGFYGYTF
TGTGCCAGCAGCCCGGGCTTTTATGGCTACACCTTC
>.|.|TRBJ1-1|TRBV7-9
CASSFRDGMNTEAFF
TGTGCCAGCAGCTTCCGGGACGGAATGAACACTGAAGCTTTCTTT
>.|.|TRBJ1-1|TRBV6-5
CASRQGSPTEAFF
TGTGCCAGCAGGCAGGGATCCCCCACTGAAGCTTTCTTT
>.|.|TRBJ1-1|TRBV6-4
CASSVSSLNTEAFF
TGTGCCAGCAGTGTGAGCTCCTTGAACACTGAAGCTTTCTTT
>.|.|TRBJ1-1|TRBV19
CASSTGRFTEAFF
TGTGCCAGTAGTACGGGACGGTTCACTGAAGCTTTCTTT
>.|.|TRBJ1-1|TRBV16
CASSQSATYGRTEAFF
TGTGCCAGCAGCCAATCTGCGACGTATGGTCGCACTGAAGCTTTCTTT
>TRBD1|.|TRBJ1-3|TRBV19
CATTGHTGNTIYF
TGTGCCACGACAGGGCATACGGGAAACACCATATATTTT
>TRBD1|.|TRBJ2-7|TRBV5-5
CASSVQGGSYEQYF
TGTGCCAGCAGCGTACAGGGGGGCTCCTACGAGCAGTACTTC
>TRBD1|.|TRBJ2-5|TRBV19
CASSFQGVPAETQYF
TGTGCCAGTAGTTTCCAGGGGGTCCCGGCGGAGACCCAGTACTTC
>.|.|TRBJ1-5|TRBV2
CASTPGRYSNQPQHF
TGTGCCAGCACCCCGGGGCGGTATAGCAATCAGCCCCAGCATTTT
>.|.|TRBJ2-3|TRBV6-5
CASGSNQADTQYF
TGTGCCAGCGGTAGCAATCAAGCAGATACGCAGTATTTT
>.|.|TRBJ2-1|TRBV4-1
CASSQEGFSDEQFF
TGCGCCAGCAGCCAAGAAGGGTTTTCGGATGAGCAGTTCTTC
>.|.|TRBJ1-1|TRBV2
CASYLAMNTEAFF
TGTGCCAGCTACCTCGCTATGAACACTGAAGCTTTCTTT
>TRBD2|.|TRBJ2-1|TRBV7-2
CASSSSGGRDEQFF
TGTGCCAGCAGCTCAAGCGGGGGGAGGGATGAGCAGTTCTTC
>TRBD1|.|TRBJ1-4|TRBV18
CASSPSTGINEKLFF
TGTGCCAGCTCACCGTCGACAGGGATTAATGAAAAACTGTTTTTT